The 9 T cell receptor beta chains presented below share a single source sample, sequenced in a study of response to subunit inactivated influenza vaccine. TCRdb itself ran the RT-PCR reads through MiXCR, one entry per CDR3 protein. This sample has 450,000 to 700,000 distinct CDR3 sequences, with about 15% found just once. Sequencing used PBMCs from blood, obtained roughly 12 days after vaccination. These receptors originate from a man between 50 and 59 years old who received an inactivated influenza vaccine.

This clonotype has a handful of counts. The chain has TRBV5-1 and TRBJ1-5; unclear D gene. This CDR3 has 13 amino acids. V gave up 0 bases and J gave up 4 bases, with 5 bases separating them. CDR1 and CDR2 from the germline V gene are SGHRS and YFSETQ. The CDR3 nucleotides are TGCGCCAGCAGCTTGGAGTTAAATCAGCCCCAGCATTTT. This translates into CASSLELNQPQHF.

The chain recombines TRBV20-1 with TRBJ2-4, with 8 bases matching TRBD2. Per the germline V gene, CDR1 is DFQATT and CDR2 is SNEGSKA (reference sequence). V lost 6 bases to trimming and J lost 0 bases; unmatched junction nucleotides: 10. The CDR3 totals 16 residues. CDR3 loop: CSASPSGSLAKNIQYF. The CDR3 bases are TGCAGTGCGTCGCCTAGCGGGTCACTAGCCAAAAACATTCAGTACTTC.

This clonotype was counted ten times or more. The gene calls are TRBV20-1 and TRBJ1-1, with D tentatively TRBD1 (6 bases). Germline V lookup: CDR1 DFQATT, CDR2 SNEGSKA (reference sequence). This CDR3 has 14 amino acids. Deletions cut 0 bases from V and 4 bases from J, with 12 bases between. CDR3 sequence (DNA): TGCAGTGCTAGAGATGGGGGCGGTGGCACTGAAGCTTTCTTT. Protein product: CSARDGGGGTEAFF.

This clonotype turned up a few times. V is TRBV28 and J is TRBJ2-7; no reliable D call. V was clipped by 6 bases and J by 4 bases, with 10 bases between them. CDR3 length: 12 residues. CDR1 and CDR2 (germline): MDHEN, SYDVKM. The CDR3 region has the DNA TGTGCCAGCAGCTCCATTAAGTACGAGCAGTACTTC. Residues: CASSSIKYEQYF.

This clonotype occurred many times. This chain connects TRBV7-8 to TRBJ2-3; D unresolved. The V end lost 4 bases, the J end lost 5 bases, and 13 bases lay between the germline ends. Germline values: CDR1 SGHVS, CDR2 FQNEAQ. The CDR3 totals 14 residues. The CDR3 loop is CASSSSPPQDTQYF. For the CDR3, the DNA is TGTGCCAGCAGCTCCTCACCCCCGCAAGATACGCAGTATTTT.

The gene calls are TRBV20-1 and TRBJ1-1; D call uncertain. V lost 6 bases and J lost 0, with 11 bases in between. The CDR3 spans 13 residues. From germline, CDR1 is DFQATT and CDR2 SNEGSKA (reference sequence). CDR3 sequence: CSAKRSVNTEAFF. DNA of the CDR3: TGCAGTGCCAAAAGGTCTGTGAACACTGAAGCTTTCTTT.

This clonotype was seen a few times. The chain couples TRBV20-1 to TRBJ2-7; D is possibly TRBD2 (7 bases). V was trimmed by 2 bases and J by 2 bases, leaving 13 bases between them. The CDR3 contains 14 residues. Germline CDR1 DFQATT, CDR2 SNEGSKA (reference sequence). The CDR3 region has the DNA TGCAGTGCTAGACCCACGGGGGGCCCCTACGAGCAGTACTTC. Protein: CSARPTGGPYEQYF.

This chain joins TRBV5-5 and TRBJ2-3; 8 bases agree with TRBD2. This CDR3 region has 15 residues. With V trimmed by 3 bases and J by 7 bases, 10 bases remained unmatched. Germline CDR1 and CDR2: SGHKS and YYEKEE (reference sequence). DNA for the CDR3: TGTGCCAGCAGCTCCGGGGGGGGCCGAGTGAATACGCAGTATTTT. The encoded protein is CASSSGGGRVNTQYF. Together with reference TRBV5-5 and TRBJ2-3, the CDR3 gives the full variable domain: DAGVTQSPTHLIKTRGQQVTLRCSPISGHKSVSWYQQVLGQGPQFIFQYYEKEERGRGNFPDRFSARQFPNYSSELNVNALLLGDSALYLCASSSGGGRVNTQYFGPGTRLTVL.

This clonotype has a handful of counts. This sequence joins TRBV29-1 and TRBJ2-7, with unresolved D. CDR1 SQVTM and CDR2 ANQGSEA come from the germline V gene. This CDR3 has 11 amino acids. V was trimmed by 4 bases and J by 3 bases, leaving 7 bases between them. CDR3 sequence reads: CSVAAGYEQYF. The CDR3 DNA is TGCAGCGTTGCGGCAGGCTACGAGCAGTACTTC.